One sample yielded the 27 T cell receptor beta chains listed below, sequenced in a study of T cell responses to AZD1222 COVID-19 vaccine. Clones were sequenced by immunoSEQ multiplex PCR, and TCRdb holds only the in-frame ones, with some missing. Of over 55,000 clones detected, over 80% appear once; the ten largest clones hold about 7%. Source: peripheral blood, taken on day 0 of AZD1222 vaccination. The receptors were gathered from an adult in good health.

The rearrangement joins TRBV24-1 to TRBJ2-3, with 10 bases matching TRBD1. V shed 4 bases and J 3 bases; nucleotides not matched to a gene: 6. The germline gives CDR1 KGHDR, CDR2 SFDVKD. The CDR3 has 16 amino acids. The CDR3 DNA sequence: TGTGCCACCAGTGACCCTCGGACAGGGGGAACAGATACGCAGTATTTT. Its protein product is CATSDPRTGGTDTQYF.

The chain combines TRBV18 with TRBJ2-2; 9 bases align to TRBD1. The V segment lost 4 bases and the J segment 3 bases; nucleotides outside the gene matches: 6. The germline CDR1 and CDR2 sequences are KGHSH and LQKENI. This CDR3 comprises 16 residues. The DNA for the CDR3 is TGTGCCAGCTCACAATCCGGGACAGGGTACACCGGGGAGCTGTTTTTT. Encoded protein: CASSQSGTGYTGELFF.

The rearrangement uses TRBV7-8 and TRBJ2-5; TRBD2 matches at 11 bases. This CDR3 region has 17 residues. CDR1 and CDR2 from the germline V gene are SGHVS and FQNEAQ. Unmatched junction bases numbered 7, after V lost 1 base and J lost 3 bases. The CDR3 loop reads CASSLVVSGGVEETQYF. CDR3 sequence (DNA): TGTGCCAGCAGCTTAGTCGTTAGCGGGGGGGTAGAAGAGACCCAGTACTTC.

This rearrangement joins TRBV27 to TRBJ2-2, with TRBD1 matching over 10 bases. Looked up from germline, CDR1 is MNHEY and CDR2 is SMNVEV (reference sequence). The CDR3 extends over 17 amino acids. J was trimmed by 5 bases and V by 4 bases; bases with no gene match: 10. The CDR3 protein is CASSSSTPGQGTGELFF. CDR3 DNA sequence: TGTGCCAGCAGTTCTTCAACCCCGGGACAGGGGACCGGGGAGCTGTTTTTT.

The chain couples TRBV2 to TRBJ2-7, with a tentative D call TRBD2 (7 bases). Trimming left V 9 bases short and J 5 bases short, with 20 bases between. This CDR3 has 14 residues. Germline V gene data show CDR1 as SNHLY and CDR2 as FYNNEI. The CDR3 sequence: CARGGTGTTDEQYF. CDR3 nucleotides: TGTGCCAGGGGGGGGACCGGGACAACTGACGAGCAGTACTTC.

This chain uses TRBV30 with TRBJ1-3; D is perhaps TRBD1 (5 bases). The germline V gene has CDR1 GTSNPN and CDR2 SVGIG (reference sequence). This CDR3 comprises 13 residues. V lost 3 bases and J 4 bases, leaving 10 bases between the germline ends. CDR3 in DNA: TGTGCCTGGAGCTCAGGGTCGGGAAACACCATATATTTT. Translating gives CAWSSGSGNTIYF.

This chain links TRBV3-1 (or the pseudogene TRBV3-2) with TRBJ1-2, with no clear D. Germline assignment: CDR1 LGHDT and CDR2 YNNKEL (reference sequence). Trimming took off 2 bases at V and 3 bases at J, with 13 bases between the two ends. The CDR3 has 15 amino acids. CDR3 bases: TGTGCCAGCAGCCAAAAGCTGGGCGACGACTATGGCTACACCTTC. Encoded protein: CASSQKLGDDYGYTF.

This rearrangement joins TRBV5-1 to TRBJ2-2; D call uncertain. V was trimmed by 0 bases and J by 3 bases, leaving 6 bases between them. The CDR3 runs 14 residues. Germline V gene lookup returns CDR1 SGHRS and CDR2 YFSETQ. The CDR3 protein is CASSLAAYTGELFF. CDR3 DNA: TGCGCCAGCAGCTTGGCGGCCTACACCGGGGAGCTGTTTTTT. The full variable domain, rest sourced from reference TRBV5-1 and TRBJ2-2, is KAGVTQTPRYLIKTRGQQVTLSCSPISGHRSVSWYQQTPGQGLQFLFEYFSETQRNKGNFPGRFSGRQFSNSRSEMNVSTLELGDSALYLCASSLAAYTGELFFGEGSRLTVL.

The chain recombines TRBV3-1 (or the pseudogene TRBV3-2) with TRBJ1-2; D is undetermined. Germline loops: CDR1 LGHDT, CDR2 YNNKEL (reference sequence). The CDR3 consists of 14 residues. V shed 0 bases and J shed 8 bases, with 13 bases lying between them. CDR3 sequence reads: CASSQDLTERGYTF. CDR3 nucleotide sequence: TGTGCCAGCAGCCAAGATCTAACGGAGCGGGGCTACACCTTC.

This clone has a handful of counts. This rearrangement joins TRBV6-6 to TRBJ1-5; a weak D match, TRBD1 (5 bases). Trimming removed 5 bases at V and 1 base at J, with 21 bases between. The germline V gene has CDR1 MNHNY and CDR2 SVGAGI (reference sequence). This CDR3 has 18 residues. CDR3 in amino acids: CASSPPGAAGTSNQPQHF. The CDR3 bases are TGTGCCAGCAGTCCTCCAGGTGCCGCAGGGACGAGCAATCAGCCCCAGCATTTT.

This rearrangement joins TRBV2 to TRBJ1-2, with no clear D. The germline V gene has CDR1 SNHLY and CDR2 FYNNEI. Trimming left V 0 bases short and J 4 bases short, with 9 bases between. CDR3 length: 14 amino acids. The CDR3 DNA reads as TGTGCCAGCAGTGAAGCCTCCAGCACCTATGGCTACACCTTC. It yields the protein CASSEASSTYGYTF.

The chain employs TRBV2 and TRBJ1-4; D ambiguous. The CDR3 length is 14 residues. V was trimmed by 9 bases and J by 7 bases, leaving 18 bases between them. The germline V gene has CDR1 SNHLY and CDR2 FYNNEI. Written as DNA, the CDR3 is TGTGCCAGTCGCACATCGGGCCTGGGTGAAAAACTGTTTTTT. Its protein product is CASRTSGLGEKLFF.

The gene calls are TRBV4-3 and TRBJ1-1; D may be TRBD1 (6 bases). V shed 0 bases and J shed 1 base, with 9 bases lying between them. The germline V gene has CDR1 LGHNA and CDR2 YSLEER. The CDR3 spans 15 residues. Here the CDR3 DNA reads TGCGCCAGCAGCCAAGACTTGACAGGGAACACTGAAGCTTTCTTT. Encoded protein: CASSQDLTGNTEAFF.

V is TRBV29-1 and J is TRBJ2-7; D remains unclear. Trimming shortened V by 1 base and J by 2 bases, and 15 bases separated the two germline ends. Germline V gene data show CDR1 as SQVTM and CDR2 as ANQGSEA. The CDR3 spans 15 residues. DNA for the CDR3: TGCAGCGTTGAAGGCGGCTCGCCATCCCCCTACGAGCAGTACTTC. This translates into CSVEGGSPSPYEQYF.

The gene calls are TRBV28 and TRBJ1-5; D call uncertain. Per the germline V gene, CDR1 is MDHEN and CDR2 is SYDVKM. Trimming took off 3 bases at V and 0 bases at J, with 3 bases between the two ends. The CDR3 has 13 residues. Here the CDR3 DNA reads TGTGCCAGCAGTTTGGATAGCAATCAGCCCCAGCATTTT. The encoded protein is CASSLDSNQPQHF.

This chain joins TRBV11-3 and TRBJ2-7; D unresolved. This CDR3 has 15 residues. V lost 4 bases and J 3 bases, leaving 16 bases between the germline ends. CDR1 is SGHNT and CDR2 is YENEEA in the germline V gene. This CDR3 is CASSSAGQPSYEQYF. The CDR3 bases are TGTGCCAGCAGCTCCGCCGGTCAGCCAAGCTACGAGCAGTACTTC.

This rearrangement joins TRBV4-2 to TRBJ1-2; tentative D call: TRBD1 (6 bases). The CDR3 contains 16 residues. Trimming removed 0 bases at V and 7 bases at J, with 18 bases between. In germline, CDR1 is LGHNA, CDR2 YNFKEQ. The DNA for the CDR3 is TGTGCCAGCAGCCAAGAAACTTCGGGGTCACAGGGTGGCTACACCTTC. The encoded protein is CASSQETSGSQGGYTF.

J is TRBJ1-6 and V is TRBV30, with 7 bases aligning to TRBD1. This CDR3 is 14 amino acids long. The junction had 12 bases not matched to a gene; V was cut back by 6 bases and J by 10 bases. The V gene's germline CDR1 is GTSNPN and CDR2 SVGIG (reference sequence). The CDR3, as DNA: TGTGCCTGCACCTCCGGGACAGAGTCCTCACCCCTCCACTTT. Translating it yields CACTSGTESSPLHF.

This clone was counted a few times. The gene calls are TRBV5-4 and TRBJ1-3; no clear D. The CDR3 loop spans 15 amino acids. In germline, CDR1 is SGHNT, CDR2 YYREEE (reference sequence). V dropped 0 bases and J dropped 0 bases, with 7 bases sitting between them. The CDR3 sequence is CASSLGPASGNTIYF. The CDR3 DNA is TGTGCCAGCAGCTTGGGCCCCGCCTCTGGAAACACCATATATTTT.

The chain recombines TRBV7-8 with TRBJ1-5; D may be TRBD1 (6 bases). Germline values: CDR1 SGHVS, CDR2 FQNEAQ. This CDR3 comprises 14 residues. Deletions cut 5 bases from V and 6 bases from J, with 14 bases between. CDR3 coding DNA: TGTGCCAGCAGCCCGGGCAGGGGCGGTCAGCCCCAGCATTTT. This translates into CASSPGRGGQPQHF.

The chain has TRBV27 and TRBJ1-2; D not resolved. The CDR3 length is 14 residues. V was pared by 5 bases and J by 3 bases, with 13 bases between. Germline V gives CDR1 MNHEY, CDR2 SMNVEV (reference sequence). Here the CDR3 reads CASSPLGRDYGYTF. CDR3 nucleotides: TGTGCCAGCAGTCCTTTGGGGAGGGACTATGGCTACACCTTC.

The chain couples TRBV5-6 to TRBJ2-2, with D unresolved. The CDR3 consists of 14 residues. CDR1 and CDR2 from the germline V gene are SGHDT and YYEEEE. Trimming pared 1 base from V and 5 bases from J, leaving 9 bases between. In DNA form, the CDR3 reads TGTGCCAGCAGCTTGTATATAATTACCGGGGAGCTGTTTTTT. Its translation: CASSLYIITGELFF.

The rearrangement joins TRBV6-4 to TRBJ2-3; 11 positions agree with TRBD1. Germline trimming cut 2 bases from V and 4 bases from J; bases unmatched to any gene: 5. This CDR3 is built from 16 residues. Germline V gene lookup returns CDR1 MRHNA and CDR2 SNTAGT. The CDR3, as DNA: TGTGCCAGCAGTGACCCCGGACAGGGGGCAGCAGATACGCAGTATTTT. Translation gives CASSDPGQGAADTQYF.

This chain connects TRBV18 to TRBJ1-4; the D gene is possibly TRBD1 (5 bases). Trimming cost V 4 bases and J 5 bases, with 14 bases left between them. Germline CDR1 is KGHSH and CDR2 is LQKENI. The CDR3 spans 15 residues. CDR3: CASSQMGGGNEKLFF. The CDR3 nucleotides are TGTGCCAGCTCACAAATGGGCGGGGGAAATGAAAAACTGTTTTTT.

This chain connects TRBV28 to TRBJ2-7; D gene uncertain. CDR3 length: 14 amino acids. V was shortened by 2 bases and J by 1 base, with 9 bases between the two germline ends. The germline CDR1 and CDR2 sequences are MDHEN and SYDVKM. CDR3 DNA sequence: TGTGCCAGCAGTTTAAGGGCCGGATCCTACGAGCAGTACTTC. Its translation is CASSLRAGSYEQYF.

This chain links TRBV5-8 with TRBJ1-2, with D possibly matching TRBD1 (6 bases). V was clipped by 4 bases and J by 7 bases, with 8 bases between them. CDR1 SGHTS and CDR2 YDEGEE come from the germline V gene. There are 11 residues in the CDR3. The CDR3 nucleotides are TGTGCCAGCAGCCGCAGGGGTGGCTACACCTTC. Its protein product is CASSRRGGYTF.

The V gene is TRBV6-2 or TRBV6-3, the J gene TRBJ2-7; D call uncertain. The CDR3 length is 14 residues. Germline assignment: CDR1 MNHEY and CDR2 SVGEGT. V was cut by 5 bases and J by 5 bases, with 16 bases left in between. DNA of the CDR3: TGTGCCAGCAGTACCGGCCCGGTCCTGGACGAGCAGTACTTC. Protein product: CASSTGPVLDEQYF.